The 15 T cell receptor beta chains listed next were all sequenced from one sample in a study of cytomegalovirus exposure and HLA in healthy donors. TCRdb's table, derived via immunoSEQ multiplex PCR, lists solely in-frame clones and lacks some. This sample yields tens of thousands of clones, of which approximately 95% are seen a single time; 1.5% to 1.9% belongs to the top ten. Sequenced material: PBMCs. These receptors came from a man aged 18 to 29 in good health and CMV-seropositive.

The CDR3 sequence: CASSLGQGPDTQYF. The CDR3, as DNA: TGCGCCAGCAGCTTGGGGCAGGGGCCAGATACGCAGTATTTT. The rearrangement uses TRBV5-1 and TRBJ2-3, with D maybe TRBD1 (6 bases). Germline V gene sequence: CDR1 SGHRS, CDR2 YFSETQ. This CDR3 has 14 residues. V lost 0 bases, J lost 4 bases, and 9 bases lay in between.

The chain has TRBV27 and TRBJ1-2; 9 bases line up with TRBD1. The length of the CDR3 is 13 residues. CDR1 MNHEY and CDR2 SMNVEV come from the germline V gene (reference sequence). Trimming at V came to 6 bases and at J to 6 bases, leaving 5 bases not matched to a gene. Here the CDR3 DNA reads TGTGCCAGCAGCGACAGGGGGGGAGATGGCTACACCTTC. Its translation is CASSDRGGDGYTF.

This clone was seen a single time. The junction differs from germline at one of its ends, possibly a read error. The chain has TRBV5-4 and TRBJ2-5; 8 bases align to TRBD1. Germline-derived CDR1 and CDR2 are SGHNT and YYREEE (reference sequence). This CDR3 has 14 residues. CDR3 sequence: CASSLAAGQASKDF. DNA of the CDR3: TGTGCCAGCAGCTTGGCCGCGGGACAGGCCTCTAAGGACTTC.

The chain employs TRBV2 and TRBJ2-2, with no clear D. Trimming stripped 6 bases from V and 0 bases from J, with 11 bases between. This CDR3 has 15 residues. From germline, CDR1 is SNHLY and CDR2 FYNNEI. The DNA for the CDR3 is TGTGCCAGCAGAGCGCCCACCACGAACACCGGGGAGCTGTTTTTT. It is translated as CASRAPTTNTGELFF.

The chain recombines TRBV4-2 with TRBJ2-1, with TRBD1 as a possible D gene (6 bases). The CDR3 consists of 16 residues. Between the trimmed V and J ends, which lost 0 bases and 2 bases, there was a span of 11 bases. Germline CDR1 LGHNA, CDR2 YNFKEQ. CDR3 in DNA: TGTGCCAGCAGCCAAGAGATCGGGACACCCTACAATGAGCAGTTCTTC. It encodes CASSQEIGTPYNEQFF.

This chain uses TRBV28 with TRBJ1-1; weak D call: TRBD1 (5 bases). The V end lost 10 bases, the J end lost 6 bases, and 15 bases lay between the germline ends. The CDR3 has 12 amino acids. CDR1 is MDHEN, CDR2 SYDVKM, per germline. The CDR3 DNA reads TGTGCCACCACAATCGAAGGGGCTGAAGCTTTCTTT. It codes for CATTIEGAEAFF. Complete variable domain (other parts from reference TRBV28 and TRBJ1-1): DVKVTQSSRYLVKRTGEKVFLECVQDMDHENMFWYRQDPGLGLRLIYFSYDVKMKEKGDIPEGYSVSREKKERFSLILESASTNQTSMYLCATTIEGAEAFFGQGTRLTVV.

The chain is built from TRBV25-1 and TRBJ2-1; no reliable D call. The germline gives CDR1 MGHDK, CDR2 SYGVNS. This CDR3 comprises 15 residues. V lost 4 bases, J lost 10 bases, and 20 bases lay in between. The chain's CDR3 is CASSGVTFASGEQFF. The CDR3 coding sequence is TGTGCCAGCAGTGGGGTGACATTCGCCTCAGGCGAGCAGTTCTTC.

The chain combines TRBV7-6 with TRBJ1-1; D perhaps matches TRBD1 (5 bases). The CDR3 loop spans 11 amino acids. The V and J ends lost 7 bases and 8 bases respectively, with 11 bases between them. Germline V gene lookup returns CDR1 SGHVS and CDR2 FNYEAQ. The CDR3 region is CASTPRTEAFF. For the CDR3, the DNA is TGTGCCAGCACGCCCCGGACAGAAGCTTTCTTT.

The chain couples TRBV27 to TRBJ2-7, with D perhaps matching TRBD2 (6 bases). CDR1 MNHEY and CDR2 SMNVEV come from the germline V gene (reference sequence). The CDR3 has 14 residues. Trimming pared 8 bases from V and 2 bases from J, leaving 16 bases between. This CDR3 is CASHSVGGTYEQYF. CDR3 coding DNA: TGTGCCAGCCACTCGGTAGGAGGGACCTACGAGCAGTACTTC.

CDR3: CASSSGLDIYEQYF. The CDR3 bases are TGTGCCAGCAGCTCGGGACTAGACATTTACGAGCAGTACTTC. The V call is TRBV5-4, the J call TRBJ2-7; 8 bases match TRBD2. The CDR3 has 14 residues. The germline CDR1 and CDR2 sequences are SGHNT and YYREEE (reference sequence). V was clipped by 3 bases and J by 4 bases; unmatched bases: 6.

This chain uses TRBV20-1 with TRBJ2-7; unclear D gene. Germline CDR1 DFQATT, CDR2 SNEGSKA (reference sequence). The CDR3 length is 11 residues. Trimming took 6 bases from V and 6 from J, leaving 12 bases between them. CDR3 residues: CSAYTTGEQYF. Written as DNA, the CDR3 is TGCAGTGCCTACACTACGGGCGAGCAGTACTTC.

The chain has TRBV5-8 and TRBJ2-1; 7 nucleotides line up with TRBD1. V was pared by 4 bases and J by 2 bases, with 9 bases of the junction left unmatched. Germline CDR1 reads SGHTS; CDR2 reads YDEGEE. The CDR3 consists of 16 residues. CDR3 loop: CASSTSTGTAYNEQFF. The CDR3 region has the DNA TGTGCCAGCAGCACCTCGACCGGGACAGCCTACAATGAGCAGTTCTTC.

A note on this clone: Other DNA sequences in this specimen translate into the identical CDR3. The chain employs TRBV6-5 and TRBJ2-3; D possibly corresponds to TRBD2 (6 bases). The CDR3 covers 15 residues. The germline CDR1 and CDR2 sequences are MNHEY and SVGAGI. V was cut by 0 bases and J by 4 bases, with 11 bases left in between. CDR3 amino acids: CASSYSGGSADTQYF. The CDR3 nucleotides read TGTGCCAGCAGTTACTCTGGGGGGAGCGCAGATACGCAGTATTTT.

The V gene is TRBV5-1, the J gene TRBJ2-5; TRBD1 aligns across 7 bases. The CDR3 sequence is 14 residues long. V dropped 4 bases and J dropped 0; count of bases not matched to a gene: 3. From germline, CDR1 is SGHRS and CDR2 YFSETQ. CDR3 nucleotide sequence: TGCGCCAGCAGCCGGGACAGTAACCAAGAGACCCAGTACTTC. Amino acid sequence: CASSRDSNQETQYF.

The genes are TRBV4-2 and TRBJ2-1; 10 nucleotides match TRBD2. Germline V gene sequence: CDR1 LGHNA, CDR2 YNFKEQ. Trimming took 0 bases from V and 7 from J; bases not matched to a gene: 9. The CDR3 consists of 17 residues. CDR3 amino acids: CASSQDRSGRAWNEQFF. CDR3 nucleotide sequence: TGTGCCAGCAGCCAAGATAGGAGCGGGAGGGCGTGGAATGAGCAGTTCTTC.